This entry lists 16 T cell receptor beta chains sequenced from one sample in a study of blood T cell repertoires in COVID-19. TCRdb's copy holds only in-frame clones and misses some; the assay was immunoSEQ multiplex PCR. Of 75,000 to 100,000 clones in the sample, around 87% are singletons; the top ten hold around 7%. What was sequenced was peripheral blood. Receptor source: a human donor with acute or convalescent COVID-19. The donor label of this sample is uncertain.

The chain uses TRBV30 and TRBJ2-5; D unclear. CDR1 GTSNPN and CDR2 SVGIG come from the germline V gene (reference sequence). The CDR3 consists of 12 residues. The ends were cut back, 1 base at V and 5 bases at J, with 8 bases in the middle. CDR3 coding DNA: TGTGCCTGGAGTGGCCTGCGGGAGACCCAGTACTTC. This sequence encodes CAWSGLRETQYF.

The V gene is TRBV19, the J gene TRBJ1-5; D is unresolved. Per germline, CDR1 LNHDA and CDR2 SQIVND (reference sequence). Trimming stripped 5 bases from V and 6 bases from J, with 11 bases between. The CDR3 extends over 13 amino acids. This CDR3 is CASSEHGGQPQHF. CDR3 coding DNA: TGTGCCAGTAGTGAGCATGGCGGTCAGCCCCAGCATTTT.

This clone was recorded only once. This chain links TRBV6-2 or TRBV6-3 with TRBJ2-4, with 11 bases matching TRBD1. Germline V gives CDR1 MNHEY, CDR2 SVGEGT. J gave up 8 bases and V 6 bases, and 9 bases lay outside the gene matches. The CDR3 runs to 15 residues. For the CDR3, the DNA is TGTGCCAGCAGACCTCCGGGACAGGGGGGGCACATTCAGTACTTC. Amino acids: CASRPPGQGGHIQYF.

This rearrangement joins TRBV28 to TRBJ1-2; D might be TRBD1 (5 bases). From germline, CDR1 is MDHEN and CDR2 SYDVKM. Trimming stripped 2 bases from V and 5 bases from J, with 6 bases between. CDR3 size: 12 residues. CDR3 sequence: CASSLGGYGYTF. As DNA, the CDR3 is TGTGCCAGCAGTTTAGGGGGGTATGGCTACACCTTC.

This chain uses TRBV3-1 (or the pseudogene TRBV3-2) with TRBJ2-5, with 9 bases identical to TRBD2. Losses at the gene ends were 7 bases for V and 5 bases for J; bases not matched to a gene: 8. This CDR3 is built from 14 residues. The germline V gene has CDR1 LGHDT and CDR2 YNNKEL (reference sequence). This CDR3 reads CASTLTAGGETQYF. CDR3 sequence (DNA): TGTGCCAGCACCCTGACAGCGGGGGGTGAGACCCAGTACTTC.

This chain connects TRBV7-2 to TRBJ2-1, with 11 positions matching TRBD1. Germline V gene data show CDR1 as SGHTA and CDR2 as FQGNSA. There are 15 residues in the CDR3. V lost 1 base to trimming and J lost 11 bases; unmatched junction nucleotides: 7. CDR3 sequence: CASSLDGTGGLKQFF. CDR3 sequence (DNA): TGTGCCAGCAGCTTAGACGGGACAGGGGGATTAAAGCAGTTCTTC.

V is TRBV7-3 and J is TRBJ2-5, with D perhaps TRBD1 (6 bases). Germline CDR1 is SGHTA and CDR2 is FQGTGA. V lost 3 bases to trimming and J lost 3 bases, with 14 bases between them. The CDR3 is 15 amino acids. The CDR3 coding sequence is TGTGCCAGCAGCTTCAGGGGAAGGGTCGAAGAGACCCAGTACTTC. It encodes CASSFRGRVEETQYF. Looking up the rest from reference TRBV7-3 and TRBJ2-5 gives the full variable domain: GAGVSQTPSNKVTEKGKYVELRCDPISGHTALYWYRQSLGQGPEFLIYFQGTGAADDSGLPNDRFFAVRPEGSVSTLKIQRTERGDSAVYLCASSFRGRVEETQYFGPGTRLLVL.

V usage is TRBV2 and J usage is TRBJ1-1; 8 positions agree with TRBD1. V was pared by 6 bases and J by 2 bases, with 8 bases of the junction left unmatched. CDR1 is SNHLY, CDR2 FYNNEI, per germline. The CDR3 consists of 15 residues. The CDR3 DNA is TGTGCCAGCAGAGCTAGACAGGGGAGAAACACTGAAGCTTTCTTT. Encoded protein: CASRARQGRNTEAFF.

The rearrangement uses TRBV19 and TRBJ1-1; the match to TRBD1 covers 7 bases. The V and J ends lost 2 bases and 7 bases, in that order; junction bases with no gene match: 4. This CDR3 is 13 amino acids long. The germline V gene encodes CDR1 LNHDA and CDR2 SQIVND (reference sequence). The CDR3 DNA follows: TGTGCCAGTAGTATACCCCGACAGGGTGAAGCTTTCTTT. Amino acid sequence: CASSIPRQGEAFF.

The genes are TRBV6-5 and TRBJ2-3, with D perhaps TRBD2 (5 bases). This CDR3 region has 15 residues. Germline CDR1 and CDR2: MNHEY and SVGAGI. V shed 6 bases and J shed 2 bases, with 15 bases lying between them. The CDR3 is CASRRAGFPTDTQYF. The CDR3 DNA is TGTGCCAGCAGAAGGGCGGGTTTTCCCACAGATACGCAGTATTTT.

The chain links TRBV19 to TRBJ2-1, with a weak D call TRBD2 (5 bases). The CDR3 contains 15 residues. Trimming pared 3 bases from V and 6 bases from J, leaving 15 bases between. Germline-derived CDR1 and CDR2 are LNHDA and SQIVND (reference sequence). DNA of the CDR3: TGTGCCAGTAGTATTCCGGCAGTTCGGGGCAATGAGCAGTTCTTC. It encodes CASSIPAVRGNEQFF.

The rearrangement links TRBV5-1 to TRBJ1-1; TRBD1 agrees at 8 bases. Per the germline V gene, CDR1 is SGHRS and CDR2 is YFSETQ. Trimming removed 4 bases from V and 1 base from J; junction bases left unmatched: 6. This CDR3 has 15 residues. CDR3 residues: CASSRQTGENTEAFF. The DNA for the CDR3 is TGCGCCAGCAGCAGACAGACAGGGGAGAACACTGAAGCTTTCTTT.

The chain combines TRBV7-9 with TRBJ2-2; D might be TRBD2 (5 bases). From germline, CDR1 is SEHNR and CDR2 FQNEAQ (reference sequence). This CDR3 comprises 14 residues. V was pared by 7 bases and J by 2 bases, with 11 bases between. The CDR3 nucleotides read TGTGCCAGCACGCGGGTGGCAAACACCGGGGAGCTGTTTTTT. Protein product: CASTRVANTGELFF. The complete variable domain, with remaining parts taken from reference TRBV7-9 and TRBJ2-2, reads DTGVSQNPRHKITKRGQNVTFRCDPISEHNRLYWYRQTLGQGPEFLTYFQNEAQLEKSRLLSDRFSAERPKGSFSTLEIQRTEQGDSAMYLCASTRVANTGELFFGEGSRLTVL.

This chain uses TRBV4-1 with TRBJ1-2, with 8 bases fitting TRBD1. CDR1 is MGHRA and CDR2 is YSYEKL in the germline V gene. Trimming at V came to 1 base and at J to 4 bases, leaving 5 bases not matched to a gene. The CDR3 has 15 residues. CDR3 bases: TGCGCCAGCAGCCAAGGGGACAGGCCAGTCTATGGCTACACCTTC. Protein: CASSQGDRPVYGYTF.

The V and J genes are TRBV10-3 and TRBJ1-2, with 8 nucleotides matching TRBD1. Germline V gene data show CDR1 as ENHRY and CDR2 as SYGVKD. The V and J ends lost 6 bases and 7 bases, in that order; junction bases with no gene match: 10. The CDR3 totals 14 residues. Written as DNA, the CDR3 is TGTGCCATCAGGGAGACAGGGGTCACGGGTGGCTACACCTTC. Translation: CAIRETGVTGGYTF.

The chain carries TRBV5-1 and TRBJ1-6; D is unclear. CDR1 is SGHRS, CDR2 YFSETQ, per germline. The CDR3 runs 16 residues. Trimming pared 0 bases from V and 4 bases from J, leaving 11 bases between. CDR3 sequence: CASSLEIPPYNSPLHF. CDR3 in DNA: TGCGCCAGCAGCTTGGAAATCCCCCCTTATAATTCACCCCTCCACTTT.